This T cell receptor beta chain emerged from a study of T cell changes during pregnancy in multiple sclerosis. There are 13 residues in the CDR3. Trimming pared 2 bases from V and 10 bases from J, leaving 14 bases between. The germline V gene encodes CDR1 SGHDN and CDR2 FVKESK. Profiling relied on immunoSEQ multiplex PCR, and the TCRdb table lists in-frame clones only, not all of them. The sample consists of fewer than 100,000 clones, approximately 89% of them appearing once. The specimen comprised peripheral blood, sampled before pregnancy. This TCR was sampled from a female donor with multiple sclerosis, enrolled in a pregnancy study. The chain uses TRBV14 and TRBJ1-1; a possible D gene is TRBD1 (5 bases). For the CDR3, the DNA is TGTGCCAGCAGCCAAAGGGAGGAGGGACGAGCTTTCTTT. Translated, it gives CASSQREEGRAFF. Combining the CDR3 with reference TRBV14 and TRBJ1-1 gives the whole variable domain EAGVTQFPSHSVIEKGQTVTLRCDPISGHDNLYWYRRVMGKEIKFLLHFVKESKQDESGMPNNRFLAERTGGTYSTLKVQPAELEDSGVYFCASSQREEGRAFFGQGTRLTVV.